This passage covers 17 T cell receptor beta chains from one sample sequenced in a study of blood T cell repertoires in COVID-19. The repertoire was sequenced with immunoSEQ multiplex PCR; TCRdb's copy has only in-frame clones and lacks some. Counted here are 310,000 or so clones, approximately 91% occurring once; the ten biggest clones make up 2.2%. The specimen sequenced was peripheral blood. Source of these receptors: a woman in her twenties or thirties with COVID-19, enrolled during active disease.

V is TRBV18 and J is TRBJ1-3, with unresolved D. Trimming took off 1 base at V and 0 bases at J, with 13 bases between the two ends. Germline V lookup: CDR1 KGHSH, CDR2 LQKENI. The CDR3 has 17 amino acids. The CDR3 bases are TGTGCCAGCTCACCACTCGCCATACGGTCCTCTGGAAACACCATATATTTT. It yields the protein CASSPLAIRSSGNTIYF.

This chain joins TRBV7-2 and TRBJ2-7, with 9 bases matching TRBD2. V lost 5 bases and J lost 1; bases outside the gene matches: 6. Germline CDR1 reads SGHTA; CDR2 reads FQGNSA. The CDR3 has 15 residues. For the CDR3, the DNA is TGTGCCAGCAGCCAAGCGGGAGGAGGTTCCTACGAGCAGTACTTC. It is translated as CASSQAGGGSYEQYF.

This clone has a single count. This sample includes further DNA sequences coding for the same CDR3. The gene calls are TRBV5-5 and TRBJ1-2; 8 positions match TRBD1. Germline CDR1 SGHKS, CDR2 YYEKEE (reference sequence). V lost 0 bases, J lost 4 bases, and 2 bases stayed unmatched. CDR3 length: 14 residues. The CDR3 DNA sequence: TGTGCCAGCAGCTTGGGGCAGGGGGCCTATGGCTACACCTTC. Amino acids: CASSLGQGAYGYTF. Based on the CDR3 plus reference TRBV5-5 and TRBJ1-2, the full variable domain is DAGVTQSPTHLIKTRGQQVTLRCSPISGHKSVSWYQQVLGQGPQFIFQYYEKEERGRGNFPDRFSARQFPNYSSELNVNALLLGDSALYLCASSLGQGAYGYTFGSGTRLTVV.

This rearrangement joins TRBV7-2 to TRBJ1-5; no reliable D call. The CDR3 has 13 amino acids. Between the trimmed V and J ends, which lost 4 bases and 7 bases, there was a span of 11 bases. CDR1 and CDR2 (germline): SGHTA, FQGNSA. CDR3 coding DNA: TGTGCCAGCAGCTCTCTTACGGGGCAGCCCCAGCATTTT. It encodes CASSSLTGQPQHF.

A single count supports this clone. The gene calls are TRBV30 and TRBJ1-2; possible D gene TRBD1, 5 bases. The CDR3 covers 12 residues. In germline, CDR1 is GTSNPN, CDR2 SVGIG (reference sequence). Trimming removed 4 bases at V and 0 bases at J, with 6 bases between. The CDR3 sequence is CAWTTANYGYTF. The CDR3 DNA is TGTGCCTGGACGACAGCTAACTATGGCTACACCTTC.

V gene TRBV7-9 combines with J gene TRBJ2-1; TRBD2 agrees at 8 bases. CDR1 and CDR2 (germline): SEHNR, FQNEAQ (reference sequence). The CDR3 is 15 residues long. Trimming removed 1 base from V and 7 bases from J; junction bases left unmatched: 6. This chain's CDR3 is CASSLGSGTRNEQFF. CDR3 nucleotide sequence: TGTGCCAGCAGCTTAGGTAGCGGGACTCGTAATGAGCAGTTCTTC.

V and J are TRBV2 and TRBJ1-2, with D hard to call. The germline V gene has CDR1 SNHLY and CDR2 FYNNEI. This CDR3 has 16 residues. V lost 2 bases and J lost 7, with 20 bases in between. As DNA, the CDR3 is TGTGCCAGCAGTGAACTTAGTGGACTGGGGATGTCTGGCTACACCTTC. This translates into CASSELSGLGMSGYTF.

The chain joins TRBV4-1 to TRBJ2-1; tentatively, D is TRBD2 (6 bases). This CDR3 is built from 16 residues. CDR1 is MGHRA, CDR2 YSYEKL, per germline. Deletions cut 2 bases from V and 9 bases from J, with 20 bases between. The CDR3 spells CASSQLDLVAVGEQFF. CDR3 bases: TGCGCCAGCAGCCAACTCGATCTAGTAGCGGTTGGTGAGCAGTTCTTC.

V usage is TRBV6-5 and J usage is TRBJ1-1, with 7 bases identical to TRBD1. After removal of 10 bases from V and 4 bases from J, the junction contained 6 bases not matched to a gene. The CDR3 is 12 residues long. The germline V gene has CDR1 MNHEY and CDR2 SVGAGI. The CDR3 spells CAIQGVGTEAFF. The CDR3, as DNA: TGTGCCATTCAGGGGGTTGGCACTGAAGCTTTCTTT.

J is TRBJ2-1 and V is TRBV27; 8 bases align to TRBD2. The CDR3 totals 18 residues. The trim removed 5 bases at V and 3 bases at J, leaving 15 bases unmatched. Germline V lookup: CDR1 MNHEY, CDR2 SMNVEV (reference sequence). CDR3 residues: CASSPKVVALAVYNEQFF. The CDR3 coding sequence is TGTGCCAGCAGTCCTAAAGTCGTGGCACTAGCGGTCTACAATGAGCAGTTCTTC.

Only one count was recorded for this clone. The sample has other DNA sequences that encode this CDR3 too. The chain combines TRBV18 with TRBJ1-2; TRBD1 agrees at 7 bases. This CDR3 is 13 amino acids long. V gave up 3 bases and J gave up 3 bases; unmatched junction bases: 1. Germline V gives CDR1 KGHSH, CDR2 LQKENI. CDR3 in amino acids: CASSPGTDYGYTF. The CDR3 nucleotides read TGTGCCAGCTCACCGGGGACAGACTATGGCTACACCTTC.

This chain uses TRBV19 with TRBJ1-1; D unresolved. The CDR3 has 13 residues. Per germline, CDR1 LNHDA and CDR2 SQIVND (reference sequence). Trimming cost V 0 bases and J 6 bases, with 8 bases left between them. CDR3 loop: CASSIDYEAEAFF. CDR3 bases: TGTGCCAGTAGTATAGATTACGAGGCTGAAGCTTTCTTT.

The gene calls are TRBV9 and TRBJ2-2; D unclear. CDR1 and CDR2 from the germline V gene are SGDLS and YYNGEE. This CDR3 contains 13 residues. The V end was cut by 4 bases, the J end by 4 bases, with 8 bases between. CDR3 region: CASSPRITGELFF. The CDR3 region has the DNA TGTGCCAGCAGCCCCCGTATCACCGGGGAGCTGTTTTTT.

Here the CDR3 DNA reads TGTGCCAGCAGCGTACGGACAGGGGATGAAAAACTGTTTTTT. Its translation: CASSVRTGDEKLFF. The rearrangement uses TRBV5-4 and TRBJ1-4; 9 nucleotides align to TRBD1. The CDR3 loop spans 14 amino acids. Trimming cost V 4 bases and J 6 bases; bases outside gene matches: 4. CDR1 and CDR2 from the germline V gene are SGHNT and YYREEE (reference sequence).

Only one count was recorded for this clone. V gene TRBV5-1 combines with J gene TRBJ2-3, with unresolved D. V gave up 6 bases and J gave up 1 base, with 18 bases separating them. The germline CDR1 and CDR2 sequences are SGHRS and YFSETQ. The CDR3 is 16 amino acids. The CDR3 is CASTLSPDFRTDTQYF. In nucleotides, the CDR3 is TGCGCCAGCACTTTGTCCCCCGACTTCCGCACAGATACGCAGTATTTT.

This clone came up once. The chain recombines TRBV20-1 with TRBJ2-3, with TRBD2 identical over 7 bases. Germline-derived CDR1 and CDR2 are DFQATT and SNEGSKA (reference sequence). The ends lost 8 bases at V and 7 bases at J; junction bases unmatched: 3. The CDR3 runs to 10 residues. The CDR3 bases are TGCAGTCAGCGGGAAAATACGCAGTATTTT. As protein: CSQRENTQYF.

J is TRBJ2-7 and V is TRBV28; 10 nucleotides line up with TRBD2. J lost 2 bases, V lost 5 bases, and 15 bases had no gene match. The V gene's germline CDR1 is MDHEN and CDR2 SYDVKM. CDR3 length: 18 residues. The CDR3 loop is CASSTTTLGLAEPYEQYF. As DNA, the CDR3 is TGTGCCAGCAGTACTACCACTTTAGGACTAGCGGAACCCTACGAGCAGTACTTC.